Detailed here is one T cell receptor beta chain. What it recognizes is unknown. This specimen belongs to a study of beta chain features in type 1 diabetes. V was pared by 5 bases and J by 1 base, with 14 bases between. The CDR3 extends over 15 amino acids. Germline lookup yields CDR1 SGHTA and CDR2 FQGTGA. General study results and limits: Moderate yet significant TCRB CDR3 shortening was seen in Type 1 diabetes patients in all four CD4+ subsets.

Isolated RNA was reverse transcribed in full, so expressed TCRB transcripts were sequenced. The table came from immunoSEQ multiplex PCR; TCRdb's copy has only in-frame clones and leaves some out. The sample carries about 300,000 clones, about 14% recorded once. Sequencing was done on a sample of naive CD4+ T cells from blood. The gene calls are TRBV7-3 and TRBJ1-1; maybe TRBD1 (5 bases). The TCR sequence derives from a young woman with type 1 diabetes. The CDR3 spells CASSRDSWSNTEAFF. The DNA of the CDR3 is TGTGCCAGCAGCCGTGACAGTTGGTCGAACACTGAAGCTTTCTTT.